One and the same sample provided the 25 T cell receptor beta chains below, sequenced in a study of T cell changes during pregnancy in multiple sclerosis. Clones were sequenced by immunoSEQ multiplex PCR, and TCRdb holds only the in-frame ones, with some missing. Among roughly 59,000 clones listed, 93% were seen once. Source: CD8+ T cells from peripheral blood mononuclear cells, taken in the second trimester of pregnancy. These receptor sequences come from a female donor with multiple sclerosis, enrolled in a pregnancy study.

CDR3 residues: CASSFFRGGEKLFF. The CDR3 coding sequence is TGTGCCAGCAGTTTCTTCAGGGGTGGAGAAAAACTGTTTTTT. The rearrangement links TRBV28 to TRBJ1-4; possibly TRBD1 for D (6 bases). The CDR3 is 14 residues long. Per germline, CDR1 MDHEN and CDR2 SYDVKM. With 3 bases removed from V and 8 bases from J, the gap between germline ends came to 13 bases.

The V and J genes are TRBV29-1 and TRBJ2-1; 12 positions agree with TRBD2. CDR1 and CDR2 from the germline V gene are SQVTM and ANQGSEA. With V trimmed by 0 bases and J by 0 bases, 6 bases remained unmatched. CDR3 length equals 18 residues. The CDR3 coding sequence is TGCAGCGTTGAAGATCCTAGCGGGAGGGGGAGCTCCTACAATGAGCAGTTCTTC. Its protein is CSVEDPSGRGSSYNEQFF.

The V gene is TRBV7-9, the J gene TRBJ1-2; D not certain. This CDR3 comprises 11 residues. Trimming pared 4 bases from V and 5 bases from J, leaving 5 bases between. From germline, CDR1 is SEHNR and CDR2 FQNEAQ (reference sequence). CDR3 DNA: TGTGCCAGCAGCTCAGATTATGGCTACACCTTC. This translates into CASSSDYGYTF.

CDR3 loop: CASSLSGTANYGYTF. In DNA form, the CDR3 reads TGTGCCAGCAGTTTATCCGGGACAGCAAACTATGGCTACACCTTC. The V gene is TRBV27, the J gene TRBJ1-2; 7 bases are shared with TRBD1. The germline V gene has CDR1 MNHEY and CDR2 SMNVEV (reference sequence). The CDR3 is 15 residues long. The J segment lost 2 bases and the V segment lost 0 bases, leaving 3 bases of the junction unmatched.

This sequence joins TRBV28 and TRBJ1-1; 8 nucleotides align to TRBD1. Germline-derived CDR1 and CDR2 are MDHEN and SYDVKM. V trimming: 7 bases; J trimming: 2 bases; junction bases outside the gene matches: 9. The CDR3 runs to 15 residues. This CDR3 reads CASTFPTGGNTEAFF. In DNA, the CDR3 is TGTGCCAGCACCTTCCCCACAGGGGGAAACACTGAAGCTTTCTTT.

The V gene is TRBV19, the J gene TRBJ2-7; the match to TRBD1 covers 9 bases. The CDR3 is 15 amino acids. J gave up 3 bases and V 2 bases, and 5 bases lay outside the gene matches. Looked up from germline, CDR1 is LNHDA and CDR2 is SQIVND (reference sequence). CDR3 nucleotide sequence: TGTGCCAGTAGTATAAGGACAGGGGCCCGCTACGAGCAGTACTTC. Translated, it gives CASSIRTGARYEQYF.

The chain has TRBV19 and TRBJ2-1, with TRBD1 matching 8 bases. Looked up from germline, CDR1 is LNHDA and CDR2 is SQIVND (reference sequence). The junction had 10 bases not matched to a gene; V was cut back by 5 bases and J by 7 bases. The CDR3 loop spans 15 amino acids. CDR3 residues: CASSSRTGYPNEQFF. The CDR3 bases are TGTGCCAGTAGTTCCAGGACAGGGTATCCGAATGAGCAGTTCTTC.

The genes are TRBV6-4 and TRBJ2-2, with TRBD2 identical over 10 bases. CDR3 length equals 14 residues. Germline values: CDR1 MRHNA, CDR2 SNTAGT. V dropped 8 bases and J dropped 1; count of bases not matched to a gene: 1. CDR3 sequence: CASRTSGNTGELFF. DNA for the CDR3: TGTGCCAGCCGGACTAGCGGGAACACCGGGGAGCTGTTTTTT.

The gene calls are TRBV11-2 and TRBJ2-2, with 9 bases lining up with TRBD2. V shed 4 bases and J 5 bases; nucleotides not matched to a gene: 8. The CDR3 length is 16 residues. CDR1 and CDR2 from the germline V gene are SGHAT and FQNNGV. CDR3 protein: CASSSRSGSLTGELFF. CDR3 nucleotides: TGTGCCAGCAGCTCCCGTAGCGGGAGCCTGACCGGGGAGCTGTTTTTT.

J is TRBJ2-6 and V is TRBV2, with D possibly matching TRBD1 (5 bases). With 0 bases removed from V and 1 base from J, the gap between germline ends came to 16 bases. CDR3 length: 19 amino acids. Looked up from germline, CDR1 is SNHLY and CDR2 is FYNNEI. DNA of the CDR3: TGTGCCAGCAGTGAAGCTTTTGGGGCAGGCGCTTCTGGGGCCAACGTCCTGACTTTC. Encoded protein: CASSEAFGAGASGANVLTF.

The chain uses TRBV29-1 and TRBJ1-3, with a possible D match to TRBD1 (6 bases). V lost 1 base and J 4 bases, leaving 8 bases between the germline ends. CDR3 length: 13 residues. The germline gives CDR1 SQVTM, CDR2 ANQGSEA. The CDR3 is CSVEAGDGNTIYF. CDR3 DNA sequence: TGCAGCGTTGAAGCAGGGGACGGAAACACCATATATTTT.

The J gene is TRBJ1-3, the V gene TRBV7-9; TRBD1 might be the D (6 bases). The CDR3 runs to 15 residues. Germline CDR1 and CDR2: SEHNR and FQNEAQ (reference sequence). V was pared by 1 base and J by 2 bases, with 9 bases between. CDR3: CASSLGPGAGNTIYF. The CDR3 DNA reads as TGTGCCAGCAGCTTAGGGCCAGGGGCTGGAAACACCATATATTTT. Variable domain in full (rest from reference TRBV7-9 and TRBJ1-3): DTGVSQNPRHKITKRGQNVTFRCDPISEHNRLYWYRQTLGQGPEFLTYFQNEAQLEKSRLLSDRFSAERPKGSFSTLEIQRTEQGDSAMYLCASSLGPGAGNTIYFGEGSWLTVV.

V is TRBV18 and J is TRBJ2-5; a weak D match, TRBD2 (5 bases). The CDR3 covers 13 residues. V lost 3 bases to trimming and J lost 5 bases, with 10 bases between them. Germline CDR1 KGHSH, CDR2 LQKENI. CDR3 region: CASSPAGIETQYF. The CDR3 DNA reads as TGTGCCAGCTCACCTGCCGGGATCGAGACCCAGTACTTC.

The chain combines TRBV6-6 with TRBJ2-5; unclear D gene. Trimming shortened V by 6 bases and J by 8 bases, and 16 bases separated the two germline ends. Germline V gives CDR1 MNHNY, CDR2 SVGAGI (reference sequence). The CDR3 totals 13 residues. The CDR3: CASRQAGSGTQYF. The CDR3 DNA follows: TGTGCCAGCAGGCAGGCCGGATCTGGCACCCAGTACTTC.

V and J are TRBV7-6 and TRBJ2-2; the D gene is possibly TRBD2 (5 bases). Germline CDR1 reads SGHVS; CDR2 reads FNYEAQ. This CDR3 region has 14 residues. V gave up 3 bases and J gave up 1 base, with 6 bases separating them. The CDR3 here is CASSFSGNTGELFF. In DNA form, the CDR3 reads TGTGCCAGCAGCTTCAGCGGGAACACCGGGGAGCTGTTTTTT.

The CDR3 region is CASSHIGTASGDNTQYF. The CDR3 region has the DNA TGCGCCAGCAGCCACATCGGGACAGCGTCAGGTGACAATACGCAGTATTTT. The V gene is TRBV4-1, the J gene TRBJ2-3, with 7 positions matching TRBD1. Looked up from germline, CDR1 is MGHRA and CDR2 is YSYEKL. With 3 bases clipped from V and 7 bases from J, the junction kept 16 bases outside the gene matches. The length of the CDR3 is 17 residues.

V gene TRBV15 combines with J gene TRBJ2-1; possibly TRBD1 for D (7 bases). This CDR3 region has 17 residues. Germline V gene sequence: CDR1 LNHNV, CDR2 YYDKDF (reference sequence). V dropped 5 bases and J dropped 2 bases, with 19 bases sitting between them. The CDR3 loop is CATSPWGRDSTYNEQFF. The DNA for the CDR3 is TGTGCCACCAGCCCCTGGGGGCGGGACAGTACCTACAATGAGCAGTTCTTC.

V usage is TRBV5-6 and J usage is TRBJ1-2; 7 bases are shared with TRBD1. Germline trimming cut 4 bases from V and 7 bases from J; bases unmatched to any gene: 7. The CDR3 contains 13 residues. CDR1 and CDR2 from the germline V gene are SGHDT and YYEEEE. The CDR3 protein is CASSLPTGLGYTF. The CDR3 region has the DNA TGTGCCAGCAGCCTCCCGACAGGGCTTGGCTACACCTTC.

V gene TRBV7-6 combines with J gene TRBJ2-5, with D possibly TRBD2 on 6 matching bases. The CDR3 is 13 residues long. The V gene's germline CDR1 is SGHVS and CDR2 FNYEAQ. V dropped 5 bases and J dropped 2 bases, with 9 bases sitting between them. CDR3 in DNA: TGTGCCAGCAGCGCGGGAACTCAAGAGACCCAGTACTTC. This sequence encodes CASSAGTQETQYF.

The V call is TRBV9, the J call TRBJ2-2, with 12 bases matching TRBD1. This CDR3 contains 16 residues. The germline V gene has CDR1 SGDLS and CDR2 YYNGEE. V shed 1 base, J shed 7 bases, and the junction held 5 bases outside the gene matches. The CDR3 nucleotides read TGTGCCAGCAGCGTACCGGGACAGGGGGCGATCGGGGAGCTGTTTTTT. Amino acid sequence: CASSVPGQGAIGELFF.

The count of this clone is one. The chain recombines TRBV4-1 with TRBJ2-7; D gene uncertain. This CDR3 has 13 residues. Germline V CDR1 and CDR2: MGHRA, YSYEKL. Trimming took off 4 bases at V and 2 bases at J, with 9 bases between the two ends. The CDR3 DNA is TGCGCCAGCAGCCTTAGATTAACCTACGAGCAGTACTTC. It yields the protein CASSLRLTYEQYF.

The chain combines TRBV30 with TRBJ1-2, with TRBD1 matching over 7 bases. J lost 7 bases, V lost 0 bases, and 8 bases had no gene match. CDR1 is GTSNPN, CDR2 SVGIG, per germline (reference sequence). The CDR3 spans 14 residues. This CDR3 reads CAWSVEQGLRGYTF. The CDR3 DNA reads TGTGCCTGGAGTGTAGAACAGGGGCTGCGTGGCTACACCTTC. The whole variable domain, filled in from reference TRBV30 and TRBJ1-2, reads SQTIHQWPATLVQPVGSPLSLECTVEGTSNPNLYWYRQAAGRGLQLLFYSVGIGQISSEVPQNLSASRPQDRQFILSSKKLLLSDSGFYLCAWSVEQGLRGYTFGSGTRLTVV.

V is TRBV27 and J is TRBJ2-1; D is possibly TRBD2 (6 bases). Trimming pared 5 bases from V and 10 bases from J, leaving 18 bases between. The germline V gene encodes CDR1 MNHEY and CDR2 SMNVEV (reference sequence). The CDR3 has 14 residues. In nucleotides, the CDR3 is TGTGCCAGCAGTCTCTCTTCTAGCGTAGGGGAGCAGTTCTTC. It codes for CASSLSSSVGEQFF.

Of note for this clone: The sample holds other DNA sequences that translate to the same CDR3. V and J are TRBV27 and TRBJ2-7; D might be TRBD2 (5 bases). CDR1 is MNHEY, CDR2 SMNVEV, per germline (reference sequence). Trimming shortened V by 2 bases and J by 3 bases, and 8 bases separated the two germline ends. The CDR3 extends over 13 amino acids. The CDR3 DNA sequence: TGTGCCAGCAGTTTAGGGAGTCACTACGAGCAGTACTTC. Protein product: CASSLGSHYEQYF.

This sequence joins TRBV27 and TRBJ2-1; TRBD1 aligns across 8 bases. Germline V gene data show CDR1 as MNHEY and CDR2 as SMNVEV (reference sequence). J gave up 4 bases and V 5 bases, and 13 bases lay outside the gene matches. The CDR3 covers 17 residues. CDR3 coding DNA: TGTGCCAGCAGTCTATACTCGGACAGGGCCTTTTACAATGAGCAGTTCTTC. Encoded protein: CASSLYSDRAFYNEQFF.